Presented here are 2 T cell receptor beta chains from one specimen sequenced in a study of shared clonotypes between healthy human individuals (dated by TCRdb to 2019 to 2021). The method behind the library was the immunoSEQ multiplex PCR assay. The clones in this table, taken by TCRdb from immuneACCESS, are in-frame only. Not every clone is retained; where verified, under half of the shortfall comes from an unresolved V gene, and the cause of the rest is unknown. Counted in this sample were about 1 million clones; about 75% of them appeared once. The top ten clones comprise approximately 1.5% of the sample. The sequencing sample was made of memory CD4+ T cells sorted from blood. According to the study, the label for this sample's cell subset or site signals: CD45RA-negative fraction. The receptors here all came from a man between 18 and 29 years old in good health.

The chain employs TRBV30 and TRBJ1-5; D may be TRBD1 (5 bases). The CDR3 runs 15 residues. The V gene lost 0 bases and the J gene lost 3 bases, with 12 bases spanning the gap. Per the germline V gene, CDR1 is GTSNPN and CDR2 is SVGIG (reference sequence). Written as DNA, the CDR3 is TGTGCCTGGAGTGTTAGCGACAGAGACAATCAGCCCCAGCATTTT. Its protein is CAWSVSDRDNQPQHF.

As regards this clone: This same CDR3 is encoded by further DNA sequences in the sample. The J gene is TRBJ2-5, the V gene TRBV10-3; no definite D call. Trimming stripped 2 bases from V and 4 bases from J, with 5 bases between. Per the germline V gene, CDR1 is ENHRY and CDR2 is SYGVKD. This CDR3 has 12 residues. CDR3 DNA sequence: TGTGCCATCAGTGAGAACCGAGAGACCCAGTACTTC. This encodes CAISENRETQYF.